These T cell receptor beta chains were read from a single sample in a study of T cells in tuberculosis. The repertoire was sequenced with immunoSEQ multiplex PCR; TCRdb's copy has only in-frame clones and lacks some. The sample lists 80,000 to 90,000 clones, approximately 91% occurring once. Sequences were obtained from CD1b-GMM tetramer-negative cells sorted from PBMCs. The receptors stem from an adult woman with latent tuberculosis. The CDR3 runs from the conserved cysteine through the conserved F or W. The D gene is left open where the match is weak.

TRBV30 | . | 12 | CAWSGQAYEQYF
TRBV9 | . | 16 | CASSVGSQASNYGYTF
TRBV27 | TRBD2 | 18 | CASSLLAGGQGAKNIQYF
TRBV27 | TRBD1 | 13 | CASRGTAYTEAFF
TRBV7-6 | . | 12 | CASSPAGNTIYF
TRBV4-2 | TRBD2 | 16 | CASSQDPGLSTDTQYF
TRBV7-2 | TRBD1 | 16 | CASSLRGQQGNQPQHF
TRBV9 | . | 17 | CASSVGPGGLSYNEQFF
TRBV19 | . | 13 | CATGVGGGGELFF
TRBV5-6 | . | 15 | CASSFAWSGDYGYTF
TRBV6-1 | . | 13 | CASNVNLLDGYTF
TRBV6-6 | . | 12 | CASRHGQPEKFF